The 20 T cell receptor beta chains below were found in one sample sequenced in a study of control samples from healthy donors and cancer patients. Here immunoSEQ multiplex PCR was the method, and the copy in TCRdb shows in-frame clones only, minus some. Of 88,000 or so clones listed, just under 95% were seen once; the top ten hold 4.5% to 6%. The specimen sequenced was blood. These receptors were obtained from a woman between 18 and 30 years old in good health.

The chain carries TRBV5-1 and TRBJ2-1; TRBD1 might be the D (5 bases). The CDR3 runs 15 residues. V was trimmed by 0 bases and J by 6 bases, leaving 13 bases between them. Looked up from germline, CDR1 is SGHRS and CDR2 is YFSETQ. CDR3: CASSLEGAQVNEQFF. CDR3 bases: TGCGCCAGCAGCTTGGAAGGGGCCCAAGTCAATGAGCAGTTCTTC.

The V and J genes are TRBV9 and TRBJ1-6, with TRBD1 as a possible D gene (6 bases). The CDR3 contains 16 residues. V lost 3 bases, J lost 5 bases, and 15 bases lay in between. Per the germline V gene, CDR1 is SGDLS and CDR2 is YYNGEE. The CDR3 region is CASSERTDLDNSPLHF. CDR3 in DNA: TGTGCCAGCAGCGAACGGACAGATTTAGATAATTCACCCCTCCACTTT.

The rearrangement uses TRBV2 and TRBJ1-6; TRBD1 agrees at 8 bases. The trim removed 6 bases at V and 6 bases at J, leaving 7 bases unmatched. Germline V gene lookup returns CDR1 SNHLY and CDR2 FYNNEI. The length of the CDR3 is 15 residues. Written as DNA, the CDR3 is TGTGCCAGCAGGGGTGCGGGACAGGCTAATTCACCCCTCCACTTT. It yields the protein CASRGAGQANSPLHF.

V gene TRBV5-1 combines with J gene TRBJ2-3; 11 positions match TRBD2. CDR1 and CDR2 (germline): SGHRS, YFSETQ. The CDR3 runs 15 residues. The V segment lost 4 bases and the J segment 4 bases; nucleotides outside the gene matches: 5. The CDR3 region is CASSTGTSGPDTQYF. DNA for the CDR3: TGCGCCAGCAGCACCGGGACTAGCGGACCAGATACGCAGTATTTT.

CDR3 coding DNA: TGCGCCAGCAGCTTGATCTCTGGAGACACTGAAGCTTTCTTT. The encoded protein is CASSLISGDTEAFF. The chain has TRBV5-1 and TRBJ1-1; D unresolved. The CDR3 contains 14 residues. Trimming removed 1 base from V and 3 bases from J, with 10 bases in between. Germline V lookup: CDR1 SGHRS, CDR2 YFSETQ.

The chain carries TRBV18 and TRBJ2-3, with D uncertain. Trimming took off 0 bases at V and 3 bases at J, with 4 bases between the two ends. The CDR3 length is 13 residues. CDR1 is KGHSH, CDR2 LQKENI, per germline. CDR3: CASSPPRTDTQYF. The CDR3, as DNA: TGTGCCAGCTCACCACCCCGGACAGATACGCAGTATTTT.

The chain carries TRBV3-1 (or the pseudogene TRBV3-2) and TRBJ2-7; TRBD2 aligns across 7 bases. Losses at the gene ends were 5 bases for V and 3 bases for J; bases not matched to a gene: 7. The CDR3 has 14 residues. Germline assignment: CDR1 LGHDT and CDR2 YNNKEL (reference sequence). The CDR3 nucleotides are TGTGCCAGCAGCGTAACTAGCGCGGTCTACGAGCAGTACTTC. Translation: CASSVTSAVYEQYF.

The J gene is TRBJ2-7, the V gene TRBV28; D gene uncertain. CDR1 and CDR2 (germline): MDHEN, SYDVKM. The V end was cut by 3 bases, the J end by 3 bases, with 15 bases between. CDR3 length: 15 residues. The CDR3 DNA reads TGTGCCAGCAGTTTTAAGGCTGGCCAGGACTACGAGCAGTACTTC. Its translation is CASSFKAGQDYEQYF.

The V and J genes are TRBV9 and TRBJ1-2; 9 nucleotides match TRBD1. V was clipped by 0 bases and J by 6 bases; unmatched bases: 9. Germline CDR1 is SGDLS and CDR2 is YYNGEE. The CDR3 sequence is 16 residues long. CDR3 region: CASSVDAGTGSHGYTF. The CDR3 region has the DNA TGTGCCAGCAGCGTAGACGCTGGGACAGGGTCTCATGGCTACACCTTC.

The chain couples TRBV24-1 to TRBJ1-2; no clear D gene. V lost 7 bases and J 0 bases, leaving 2 bases between the germline ends. This CDR3 has 11 residues. The V gene's germline CDR1 is KGHDR and CDR2 SFDVKD. CDR3 sequence: CATSSNYGYTF. The CDR3, as DNA: TGTGCCACCAGCTCTAACTATGGCTACACCTTC.

The chain is built from TRBV24-1 and TRBJ2-7, with a tentative D call TRBD1 (6 bases). V dropped 4 bases and J dropped 6 bases, with 12 bases sitting between them. The length of the CDR3 is 13 residues. Germline CDR1 and CDR2: KGHDR and SFDVKD. The CDR3 loop is CATSDHTGSEQYF. The CDR3 nucleotides read TGTGCCACCAGTGACCATACAGGGTCCGAGCAGTACTTC.

The chain joins TRBV7-3 to TRBJ2-7, with D possibly TRBD1 on 5 matching bases. The length of the CDR3 is 15 residues. CDR1 is SGHTA, CDR2 FQGTGA, per germline. The V gene lost 5 bases and the J gene lost 2 bases, with 16 bases spanning the gap. The CDR3 DNA sequence: TGTGCCAGCAGCCCAACGAGGACATGGCCCTACGAGCAGTACTTC. This encodes CASSPTRTWPYEQYF.

The chain links TRBV5-4 to TRBJ2-5, with unresolved D. The germline gives CDR1 SGHNT, CDR2 YYREEE (reference sequence). V was cut by 0 bases and J by 2 bases, with 5 bases left in between. The CDR3 consists of 13 residues. Here the CDR3 DNA reads TGTGCCAGCAGCTTGGTCAGTCAAGAGACCCAGTACTTC. Protein: CASSLVSQETQYF.

The CDR3: CASSLFTTNEQFF. CDR3 sequence (DNA): TGTGCCAGCAGCCTTTTTACGACGAATGAGCAGTTCTTC. The chain joins TRBV4-2 to TRBJ2-1; D ambiguous. The V end lost 4 bases, the J end lost 7 bases, and 11 bases lay between the germline ends. Per the germline V gene, CDR1 is LGHNA and CDR2 is YNFKEQ. The CDR3 consists of 13 residues.

DNA of the CDR3: TGTGCCAGCAGCCCCCCCTCGGTTGGAGGCTACACCTTC. Encoded protein: CASSPPSVGGYTF. V usage is TRBV12-3 or TRBV12-4 and J usage is TRBJ1-2; D uncertain. With 6 bases removed from V and 8 bases from J, the gap between germline ends came to 16 bases. The CDR3 spans 13 residues.

This clone came up once. The rearrangement links TRBV28 to TRBJ2-1; 7 nucleotides match TRBD1. The J segment lost 3 bases and the V segment lost 5 bases, leaving 7 bases of the junction unmatched. Germline V gives CDR1 MDHEN, CDR2 SYDVKM. CDR3 size: 15 residues. As DNA, the CDR3 is TGTGCCAGCAGTGCCGGGACAGAGATCTACAATGAGCAGTTCTTC. This encodes CASSAGTEIYNEQFF. The full variable domain, in which reference TRBV28 and TRBJ2-1 provide the parts outside the CDR3, is DVKVTQSSRYLVKRTGEKVFLECVQDMDHENMFWYRQDPGLGLRLIYFSYDVKMKEKGDIPEGYSVSREKKERFSLILESASTNQTSMYLCASSAGTEIYNEQFFGPGTRLTVL.

This clone was recorded once. The chain carries TRBV28 and TRBJ1-5; 7 positions agree with TRBD1. The germline CDR1 and CDR2 sequences are MDHEN and SYDVKM. This CDR3 comprises 15 residues. Losses at the gene ends were 6 bases for V and 7 bases for J; bases not matched to a gene: 12. This chain's CDR3 is CASSSRGGVGQPQHF. The DNA of the CDR3 is TGTGCCAGCAGCTCCAGGGGGGGAGTGGGACAGCCCCAGCATTTT. Full variable domain (remainder filled in from reference TRBV28 and TRBJ1-5): DVKVTQSSRYLVKRTGEKVFLECVQDMDHENMFWYRQDPGLGLRLIYFSYDVKMKEKGDIPEGYSVSREKKERFSLILESASTNQTSMYLCASSSRGGVGQPQHFGDGTRLSIL.

Comments on this clone: A read error may account for a junction end that differs from germline. This chain uses TRBV12-5 with TRBJ2-2; TRBD2 is a possible D gene (5 bases). This CDR3 has 8 amino acids. Germline assignment: CDR1 LGHNT and CDR2 FRNRAP. This CDR3 is CAYRGAVF. The DNA for the CDR3 is TGTGCCTACCGGGGAGCTGTTTTT. Based on the CDR3 plus reference TRBV12-5 and TRBJ2-2, the full variable domain is DARVTQTPRHKVTEMGQEVTMRCQPILGHNTVFWYRQTMMQGLELLAYFRNRAPLDDSGMPKDRFSAEMPDATLATLKIQPSEPRDSAVYFCAYRGAVFGEGSRLTVL.

There are a few counts of this clone. The chain recombines TRBV7-6 with TRBJ2-1; 7 bases align to TRBD2. Germline loops: CDR1 SGHVS, CDR2 FNYEAQ. The CDR3 contains 15 residues. V gave up 5 bases and J gave up 8 bases; unmatched junction bases: 12. The CDR3 sequence: CASSTWTSGGDEQFF. The DNA of the CDR3 is TGTGCCAGCAGCACGTGGACTAGTGGGGGGGATGAGCAGTTCTTC.

The chain uses TRBV28 and TRBJ1-2, with TRBD1 as a possible D gene (6 bases). The ends were cut back, 8 bases at V and 0 bases at J, with 10 bases in the middle. The CDR3 length is 13 residues. Germline V gene data show CDR1 as MDHEN and CDR2 as SYDVKM. The CDR3 sequence is CASVTGPNYGYTF. CDR3 DNA sequence: TGTGCCAGCGTGACAGGCCCTAACTATGGCTACACCTTC.